The 13 T cell receptor beta chains given below trace back to one sample, sequenced in a study of CD8 T cells in ankylosing spondylitis. In TCRdb, the 5' RACE reads were re-called with MiXCR into one record per CDR3 protein. The sample has about 220,000 distinct CDR3 sequences; under 12% are singletons. Sequencing used blood, either unsorted or a sorted T cell fraction (not recorded which). Receptors were obtained from a male donor with ankylosing spondylitis or in good health (not recorded which).

This clonotype was seen more than once but under ten times. One end of the junction fails to match germline, which may point to a read error. The genes are TRBV7-7 and TRBJ2-5, with 7 bases fitting TRBD1. This CDR3 is 14 amino acids long. Germline V gene data show CDR1 as SSHAT and CDR2 as FNYEAQ (reference sequence). The CDR3 loop is CASSLVATGETQYF. The CDR3 coding sequence is TGTGCTAGCAGCTTAGTAGCGACAGGGGAGACCCAGTACTTC.

In this sample, this clonotype turned up many times. This rearrangement joins TRBV20-1 to TRBJ2-3; D may be TRBD1 or TRBD2 (5 bases each). Trimming took off 7 bases at V and 3 bases at J, with 5 bases between the two ends. The CDR3 contains 10 residues. CDR1 is DFQATT, CDR2 SNEGSKA, per germline (reference sequence). The CDR3 region has the DNA TGCAGTGGGGGGACAGATACGCAGTATTTT. This encodes CSGGTDTQYF.

This clonotype was observed many times. The V and J genes are TRBV12-3 or TRBV12-4 and TRBJ2-5; D is unclear. This CDR3 is 14 amino acids long. V lost 3 bases and J lost 2, with 10 bases in between. The CDR3 coding sequence is TGTGCCAGCAGTTTGGGGAAAGGGCAAGAGACCCAGTACTTC. Its protein product is CASSLGKGQETQYF.

This clonotype was picked up many times. The chain couples TRBV5-1 to TRBJ2-5; D remains ambiguous. V lost 2 bases and J lost 2, with 10 bases in between. CDR3 size: 14 residues. Per the germline V gene, CDR1 is SGHRS and CDR2 is YFSETQ. DNA of the CDR3: TGCGCCAGCAGCTTACAGACGGATCAAGAGACCCAGTACTTC. This sequence encodes CASSLQTDQETQYF. The complete variable domain, with remaining parts taken from reference TRBV5-1 and TRBJ2-5, reads KAGVTQTPRYLIKTRGQQVTLSCSPISGHRSVSWYQQTPGQGLQFLFEYFSETQRNKGNFPGRFSGRQFSNSRSEMNVSTLELGDSALYLCASSLQTDQETQYFGPGTRLLVL.

This clonotype showed up many times. The chain combines TRBV6-2 or TRBV6-3 with TRBJ1-5, with D uncertain. V was trimmed by 7 bases and J by 0 bases, leaving 7 bases between them. Germline V CDR1 and CDR2: MNHEY, SVGEGT. This CDR3 spans 13 amino acids. Here the CDR3 reads CASMGISNQPQHF. The CDR3 DNA follows: TGTGCCAGCATGGGAATTAGCAATCAGCCCCAGCATTTT.

In this sample, this clonotype turned up many times. The rearrangement uses TRBV3-1 and TRBJ2-1; D unresolved. CDR1 and CDR2 (germline): LGHDT, YNNKEL (reference sequence). The CDR3 has 18 amino acids. Trimming removed 1 base from V and 0 bases from J, with 16 bases in between. The CDR3 is CASSQVLSRPSSYNEQFF. The CDR3 DNA is TGTGCCAGCAGCCAAGTGTTGAGCCGACCAAGCTCCTACAATGAGCAGTTCTTC.

The chain carries TRBV7-6 and TRBJ1-6, with 7 bases identical to TRBD1. CDR1 is SGHVS and CDR2 is FNYEAQ in the germline V gene. The CDR3 loop spans 14 amino acids. V was pared by 5 bases and J by 8 bases, with 6 bases of the junction left unmatched. The CDR3, as DNA: TGTGCCAGCAGCCTACAGGGGATTGATTCACCCCTCCACTTT. Translated: CASSLQGIDSPLHF.

CDR3: CSVKQVGAYGYTF. The CDR3 bases are TGCAGCGTGAAACAGGTGGGGGCCTATGGCTACACCTTC. The chain uses TRBV29-1 and TRBJ1-2, with TRBD1 as a possible D gene (6 bases). In germline, CDR1 is SQVTM, CDR2 ANQGSEA. The CDR3 is 13 amino acids. Trimming stripped 6 bases from V and 4 bases from J, with 15 bases between.

This sequence joins TRBV3-1 and TRBJ2-5, with a possible D match to TRBD2 (5 bases). The CDR3 is 15 amino acids. Trimming stripped 2 bases from V and 3 bases from J, with 13 bases between. Germline CDR1 is LGHDT and CDR2 is YNNKEL (reference sequence). The chain's CDR3 is CASSQNRAGEETQYF. The CDR3 coding sequence is TGTGCCAGCAGCCAAAACCGGGCCGGGGAAGAGACCCAGTACTTC.

This clonotype was seen repeatedly, ten times or more. This chain links TRBV6-1 with TRBJ2-1; D not certain. This CDR3 spans 13 amino acids. In germline, CDR1 is MNHNS, CDR2 SASEGT. V was clipped by 8 bases and J by 3 bases, with 11 bases between them. The chain's CDR3 is CASAGQNYNEQFF. In DNA, the CDR3 is TGTGCCAGCGCCGGGCAGAACTACAATGAGCAGTTCTTC.

The V gene is TRBV28, the J gene TRBJ1-1; 8 nucleotides line up with TRBD1. CDR3 size: 15 residues. V was pared by 0 bases and J by 1 base, with 1 base of the junction left unmatched. Germline loops: CDR1 MDHEN, CDR2 SYDVKM. CDR3 DNA sequence: TGTGCCAGCAGTTTATGGGGGACAGGGAACACTGAAGCTTTCTTT. This encodes CASSLWGTGNTEAFF.

The table lists this clonotype with a few counts. The chain is built from TRBV28 and TRBJ1-1, with no clear D. Germline assignment: CDR1 MDHEN and CDR2 SYDVKM. The CDR3 loop spans 16 amino acids. With 3 bases removed from V and 0 bases from J, the gap between germline ends came to 14 bases. The CDR3 is CASSFVTQVMNTEAFF. DNA for the CDR3: TGTGCCAGCAGTTTTGTGACGCAGGTTATGAACACTGAAGCTTTCTTT.

In this sample, this clonotype turned up many times. The V call is TRBV20-1, the J call TRBJ1-6; D is uncertain. Trimming pared 0 bases from V and 10 bases from J, leaving 16 bases between. The CDR3 extends over 15 amino acids. Germline V gene lookup returns CDR1 DFQATT and CDR2 SNEGSKA (reference sequence). CDR3 DNA: TGCAGTGCTAGAGAACGACCGGGGAGAGTCTCACCCCTCCACTTT. As protein: CSARERPGRVSPLHF.